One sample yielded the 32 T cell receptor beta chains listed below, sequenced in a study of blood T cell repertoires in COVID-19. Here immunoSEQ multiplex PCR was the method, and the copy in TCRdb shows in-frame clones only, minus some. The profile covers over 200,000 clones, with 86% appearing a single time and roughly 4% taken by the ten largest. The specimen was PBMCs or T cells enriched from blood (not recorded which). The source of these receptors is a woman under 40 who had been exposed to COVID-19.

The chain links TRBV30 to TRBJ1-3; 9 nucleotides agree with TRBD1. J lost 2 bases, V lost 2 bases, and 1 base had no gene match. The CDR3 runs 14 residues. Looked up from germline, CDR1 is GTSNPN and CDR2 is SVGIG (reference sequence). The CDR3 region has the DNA TGTGCCTGGAGTCGGGACAGGGCTGGAAACACCATATATTTT. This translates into CAWSRDRAGNTIYF.

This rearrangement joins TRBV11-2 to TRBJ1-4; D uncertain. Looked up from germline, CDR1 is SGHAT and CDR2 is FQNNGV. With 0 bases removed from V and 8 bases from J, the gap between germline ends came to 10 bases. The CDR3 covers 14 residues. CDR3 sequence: CASSLEVAAEKLFF. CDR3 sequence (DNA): TGTGCCAGCAGCTTAGAGGTAGCAGCAGAAAAACTGTTTTTT.

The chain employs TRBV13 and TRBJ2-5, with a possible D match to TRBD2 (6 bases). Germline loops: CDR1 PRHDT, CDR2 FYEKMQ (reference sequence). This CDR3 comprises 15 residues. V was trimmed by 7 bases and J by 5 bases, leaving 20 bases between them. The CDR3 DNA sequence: TGTGCCAGCACAATCGGAGGGAGAAATCCCGAGACCCAGTACTTC. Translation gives CASTIGGRNPETQYF. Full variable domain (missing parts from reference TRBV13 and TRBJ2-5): AAGVIQSPRHLIKEKRETATLKCYPIPRHDTVYWYQQGPGQDPQFLISFYEKMQSDKGSIPDRFSAQQFSDYHSELNMSSLELGDSALYFCASTIGGRNPETQYFGPGTRLLVL.

The CDR3 is CASSGGERPYEQYF. CDR3 in DNA: TGTGCCAGTAGTGGGGGCGAAAGACCCTACGAGCAGTACTTC. This rearrangement joins TRBV19 to TRBJ2-7, with TRBD1 as a possible D gene (6 bases). Looked up from germline, CDR1 is LNHDA and CDR2 is SQIVND (reference sequence). The CDR3 sequence is 14 residues long. Trimming pared 5 bases from V and 2 bases from J, leaving 13 bases between.

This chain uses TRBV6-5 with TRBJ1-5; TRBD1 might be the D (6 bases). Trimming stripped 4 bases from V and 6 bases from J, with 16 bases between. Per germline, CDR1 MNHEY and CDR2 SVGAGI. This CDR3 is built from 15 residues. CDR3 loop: CASSSAGEGGQPQHF. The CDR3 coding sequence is TGTGCCAGCAGTTCGGCAGGGGAAGGAGGTCAGCCCCAGCATTTT.

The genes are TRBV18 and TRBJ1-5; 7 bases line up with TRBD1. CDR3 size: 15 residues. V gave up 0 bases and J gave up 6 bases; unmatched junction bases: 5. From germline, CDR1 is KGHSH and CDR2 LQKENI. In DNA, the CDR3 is TGTGCCAGCTCACCACCGACAGGGCTGGGTCAGCCCCAGCATTTT. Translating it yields CASSPPTGLGQPQHF. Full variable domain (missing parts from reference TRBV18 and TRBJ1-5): NAGVMQNPRHLVRRRGQEARLRCSPMKGHSHVYWYRQLPEEGLKFMVYLQKENIIDESGMPKERFSAEFPKEGPSILRIQQVVRGDSAAYFCASSPPTGLGQPQHFGDGTRLSIL.

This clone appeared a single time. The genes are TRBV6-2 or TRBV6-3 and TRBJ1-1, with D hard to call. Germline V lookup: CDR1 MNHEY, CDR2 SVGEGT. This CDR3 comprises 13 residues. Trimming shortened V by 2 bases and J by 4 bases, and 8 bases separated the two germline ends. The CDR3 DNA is TGTGCCAGCAGTTACCGCGGTGGCACTGAAGCTTTCTTT. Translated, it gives CASSYRGGTEAFF.

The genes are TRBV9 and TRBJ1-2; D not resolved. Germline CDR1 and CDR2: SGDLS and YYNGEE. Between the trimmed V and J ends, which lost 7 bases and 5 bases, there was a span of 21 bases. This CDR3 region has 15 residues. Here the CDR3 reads CASEGVGRNSYGYTF. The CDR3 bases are TGTGCCAGCGAGGGCGTAGGCAGAAATTCATATGGCTACACCTTC.

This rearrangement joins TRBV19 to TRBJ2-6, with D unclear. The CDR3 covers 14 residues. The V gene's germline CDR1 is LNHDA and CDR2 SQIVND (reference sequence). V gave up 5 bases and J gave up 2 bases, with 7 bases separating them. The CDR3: CASSSLAGANVLTF. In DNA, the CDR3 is TGTGCCAGTAGTTCCCTCGCTGGGGCCAACGTCCTGACTTTC. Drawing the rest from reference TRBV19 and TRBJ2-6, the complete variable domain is DGGITQSPKYLFRKEGQNVTLSCEQNLNHDAMYWYRQDPGQGLRLIYYSQIVNDFQKGDIAEGYSVSREKKESFPLTVTSAQKNPTAFYLCASSSLAGANVLTFGAGSRLTVL.

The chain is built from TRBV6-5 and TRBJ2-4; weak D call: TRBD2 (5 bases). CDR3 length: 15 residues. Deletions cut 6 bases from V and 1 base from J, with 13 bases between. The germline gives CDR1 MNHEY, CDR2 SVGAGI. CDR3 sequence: CASRDAPGAKNIQYF. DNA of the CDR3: TGTGCCAGCAGAGACGCCCCGGGGGCCAAAAACATTCAGTACTTC.

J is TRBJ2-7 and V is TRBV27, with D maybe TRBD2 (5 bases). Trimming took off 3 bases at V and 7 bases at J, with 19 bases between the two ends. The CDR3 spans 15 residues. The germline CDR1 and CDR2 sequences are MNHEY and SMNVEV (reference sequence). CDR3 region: CASSFGSPTEGEQYF. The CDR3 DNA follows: TGTGCCAGCAGTTTTGGAAGCCCGACTGAGGGTGAGCAGTACTTC.

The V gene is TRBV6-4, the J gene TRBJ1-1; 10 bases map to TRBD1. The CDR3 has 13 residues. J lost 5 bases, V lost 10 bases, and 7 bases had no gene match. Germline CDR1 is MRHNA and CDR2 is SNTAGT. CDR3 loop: CAILDRGWTEAFF. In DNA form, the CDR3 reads TGTGCCATCCTGGACAGGGGGTGGACTGAAGCTTTCTTT.

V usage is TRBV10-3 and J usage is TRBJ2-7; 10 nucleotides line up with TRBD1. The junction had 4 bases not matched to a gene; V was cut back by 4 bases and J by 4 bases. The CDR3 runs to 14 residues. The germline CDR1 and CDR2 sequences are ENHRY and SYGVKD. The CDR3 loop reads CAISGQGAEYEQYF. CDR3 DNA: TGTGCCATCAGTGGACAGGGGGCGGAATACGAGCAGTACTTC.

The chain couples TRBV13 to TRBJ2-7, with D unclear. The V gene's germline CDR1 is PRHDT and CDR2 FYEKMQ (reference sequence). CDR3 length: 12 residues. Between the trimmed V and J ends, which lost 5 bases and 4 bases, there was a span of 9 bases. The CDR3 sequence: CASSTLEYEQYF. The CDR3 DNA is TGTGCCAGCAGCACCCTAGAGTACGAGCAGTACTTC.

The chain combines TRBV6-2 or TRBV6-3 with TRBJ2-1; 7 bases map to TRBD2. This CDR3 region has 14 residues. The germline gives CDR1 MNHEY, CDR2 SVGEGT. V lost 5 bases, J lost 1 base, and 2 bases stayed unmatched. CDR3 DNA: TGTGCCAGCAGTCCGGGGGGATCCTACAATGAGCAGTTCTTC. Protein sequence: CASSPGGSYNEQFF.

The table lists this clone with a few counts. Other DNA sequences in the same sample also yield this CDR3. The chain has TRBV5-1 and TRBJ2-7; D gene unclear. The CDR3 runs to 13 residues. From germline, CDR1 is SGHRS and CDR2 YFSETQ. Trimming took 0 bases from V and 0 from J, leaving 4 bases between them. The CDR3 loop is CASSLAGSYEQYF. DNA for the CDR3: TGCGCCAGCAGCTTGGCCGGCTCCTACGAGCAGTACTTC.

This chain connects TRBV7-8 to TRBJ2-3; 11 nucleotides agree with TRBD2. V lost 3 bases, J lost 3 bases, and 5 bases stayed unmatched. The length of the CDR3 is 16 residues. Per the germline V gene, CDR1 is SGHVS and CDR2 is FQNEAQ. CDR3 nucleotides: TGTGCCAGCAGCTTTAGCGGGGGGGGCCGGACAGATACGCAGTATTTT. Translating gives CASSFSGGGRTDTQYF. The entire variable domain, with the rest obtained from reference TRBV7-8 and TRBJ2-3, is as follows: GAGVSQSPRYKVAKRGQDVALRCDPISGHVSLFWYQQALGQGPEFLTYFQNEAQLDKSGLPSDRFFAERPEGSVSTLKIQRTQQEDSAVYLCASSFSGGGRTDTQYFGPGTRLTVL.

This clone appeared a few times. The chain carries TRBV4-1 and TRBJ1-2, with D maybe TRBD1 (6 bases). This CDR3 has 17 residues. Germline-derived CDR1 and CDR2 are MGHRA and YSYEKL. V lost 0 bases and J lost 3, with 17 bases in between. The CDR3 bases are TGCGCCAGCAGCCAAGATCTTCTAACAGGGCGATACTATGGCTACACCTTC. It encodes CASSQDLLTGRYYGYTF.

The DNA of the CDR3 is TGTGCCAGCAGAACTAGCGGGTACACAGATACGCAGTATTTT. Translated, it gives CASRTSGYTDTQYF. The chain employs TRBV27 and TRBJ2-3; TRBD2 matches at 9 bases. This CDR3 is built from 14 residues. Germline CDR1 is MNHEY and CDR2 is SMNVEV (reference sequence). Trimming cost V 6 bases and J 2 bases; bases outside gene matches: 3.

CDR3 protein: CASSLSFAGGPTGELFF. In DNA form, the CDR3 reads TGCGCCAGCAGCTTGTCCTTTGCGGGGGGGCCCACCGGGGAGCTGTTTTTT. The chain recombines TRBV5-1 with TRBJ2-2; TRBD2 aligns across 9 bases. Looked up from germline, CDR1 is SGHRS and CDR2 is YFSETQ. V trimming: 1 base; J trimming: 4 bases; junction bases outside the gene matches: 8. The CDR3 contains 17 residues.

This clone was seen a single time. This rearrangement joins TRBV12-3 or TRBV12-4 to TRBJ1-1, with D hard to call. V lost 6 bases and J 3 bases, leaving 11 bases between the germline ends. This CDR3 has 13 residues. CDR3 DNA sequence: TGTGCCAGCAGACCTCAAAAGCACACTGAAGCTTTCTTT. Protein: CASRPQKHTEAFF.

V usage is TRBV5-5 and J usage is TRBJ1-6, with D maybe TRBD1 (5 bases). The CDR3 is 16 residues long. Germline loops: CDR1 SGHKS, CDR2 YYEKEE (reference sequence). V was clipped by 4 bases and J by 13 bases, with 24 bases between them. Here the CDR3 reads CASSLHRTNNPVPLHF. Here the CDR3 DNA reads TGTGCCAGCAGCCTGCACAGGACCAACAATCCCGTTCCCCTCCACTTT.

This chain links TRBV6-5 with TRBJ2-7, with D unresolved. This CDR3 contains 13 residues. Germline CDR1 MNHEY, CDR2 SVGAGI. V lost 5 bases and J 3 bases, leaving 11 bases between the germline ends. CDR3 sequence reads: CASSPGLGYEQYF. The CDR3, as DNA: TGTGCCAGCAGTCCCGGGTTAGGCTACGAGCAGTACTTC.

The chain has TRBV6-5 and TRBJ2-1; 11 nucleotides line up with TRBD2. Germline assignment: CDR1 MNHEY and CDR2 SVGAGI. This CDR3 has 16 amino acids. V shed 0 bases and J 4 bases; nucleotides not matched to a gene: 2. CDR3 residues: CASSYSSSGGYNEQFF. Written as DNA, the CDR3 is TGTGCCAGCAGTTACTCCTCTAGCGGGGGGTACAATGAGCAGTTCTTC.

In nucleotides, the CDR3 is TGTGCCAGCAGTTACCTAGGGACATTGAACACTGAAGCTTTCTTT. It encodes CASSYLGTLNTEAFF. The rearrangement uses TRBV6-5 and TRBJ1-1; tentatively, D is TRBD1 (6 bases). Germline CDR1 and CDR2: MNHEY and SVGAGI. The ends were cut back, 2 bases at V and 0 bases at J, with 10 bases in the middle. This CDR3 spans 15 amino acids.

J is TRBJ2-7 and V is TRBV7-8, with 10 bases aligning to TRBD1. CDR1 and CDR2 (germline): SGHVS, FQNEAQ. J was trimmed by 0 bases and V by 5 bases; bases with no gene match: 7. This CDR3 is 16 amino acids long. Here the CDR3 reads CASSLPGQGLSYEQYF. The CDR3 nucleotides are TGTGCCAGCAGCCTTCCGGGACAGGGGCTCTCCTACGAGCAGTACTTC.

The CDR3 DNA follows: TGTGCCAGCAGTTTAGGTTGGGGAGGGTCCACTGAAGCTTTCTTT. Translation gives CASSLGWGGSTEAFF. J is TRBJ1-1 and V is TRBV27; no clear D. The germline V gene encodes CDR1 MNHEY and CDR2 SMNVEV (reference sequence). The CDR3 extends over 15 amino acids. Trimming removed 2 bases from V and 4 bases from J, with 14 bases in between.

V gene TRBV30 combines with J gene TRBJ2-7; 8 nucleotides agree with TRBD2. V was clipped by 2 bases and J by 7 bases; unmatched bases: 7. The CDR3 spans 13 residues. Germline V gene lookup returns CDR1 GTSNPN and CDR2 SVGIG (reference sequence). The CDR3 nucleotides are TGTGCCTGGAGTCCGGGGGGGGCAGGAGAGCAGTACTTC. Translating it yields CAWSPGGAGEQYF.

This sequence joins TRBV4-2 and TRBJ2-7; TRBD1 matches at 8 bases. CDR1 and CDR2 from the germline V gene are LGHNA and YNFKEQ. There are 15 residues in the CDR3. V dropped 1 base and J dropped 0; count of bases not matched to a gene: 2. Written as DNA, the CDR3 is TGTGCCAGCAGCCAAGGTGGACAGGGCTCCTACGAGCAGTACTTC. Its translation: CASSQGGQGSYEQYF.

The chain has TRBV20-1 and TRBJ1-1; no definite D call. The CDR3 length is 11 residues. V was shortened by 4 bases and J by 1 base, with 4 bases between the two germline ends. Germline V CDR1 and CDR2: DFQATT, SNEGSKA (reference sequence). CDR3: CSANKNTEAFF. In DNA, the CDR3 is TGCAGTGCTAATAAGAACACTGAAGCTTTCTTT.

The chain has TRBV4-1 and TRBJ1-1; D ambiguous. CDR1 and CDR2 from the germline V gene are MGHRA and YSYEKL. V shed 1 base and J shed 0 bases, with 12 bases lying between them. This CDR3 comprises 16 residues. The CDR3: CASSQGGNNMNTEAFF. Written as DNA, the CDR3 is TGCGCCAGCAGCCAAGGAGGAAACAATATGAACACTGAAGCTTTCTTT.

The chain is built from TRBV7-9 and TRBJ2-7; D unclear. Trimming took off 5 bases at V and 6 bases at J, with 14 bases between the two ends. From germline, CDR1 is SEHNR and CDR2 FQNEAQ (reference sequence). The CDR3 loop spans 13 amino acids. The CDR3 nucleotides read TGTGCCAGCAGCCTCCCAGCGTTAGCCGAGCAGTACTTC. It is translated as CASSLPALAEQYF.